Listed below are T cell receptor beta chains from one sample, sequenced in a study of shared clonotypes between healthy human individuals. Measured with immunoSEQ multiplex PCR; TCRdb has only the in-frame clones, and not every one. In the table there are some 1,100,000 clones, 75% to 80% of which are singletons. Sequencing was done on a sample of memory CD4+ T cells from PBMCs. The receptors originated from a young man in good health. Some clones in this sample may be carry-over from other donors' samples. CDR3s include the opening cysteine and the closing phenylalanine or tryptophan. Each record gives: V gene, clone size, J gene, D gene, CDR3 protein, CDR3 DNA. A D gene is named only where the DNA matches it firmly. Expanded clones get a size class; other rows say once, few or many, or leave the size out.

>TRBV5-1|once|TRBJ2-1|.
CASSLAGEQFF
TGCGCCAGCAGCTTGGCAGGGGAGCAGTTCTTC
>TRBV11-2|.|TRBJ2-6|.
CASSTQGAGANVLTF
TGTGCCAGCAGCACACAGGGAGCTGGGGCCAACGTCCTGACTTTC
>TRBV18|.|TRBJ2-7|.
CASSLGRTYEQYF
TGTGCCAGCTCACTAGGACGAACTTACGAGCAGTACTTC
>TRBV10-3|.|TRBJ2-7|.
CAISERSDEQYF
TGTGCCATCAGTGAGAGGAGCGACGAGCAGTACTTC
>TRBV7-2|once|TRBJ1-5|.
CASSFQGVGNQPQHF
TGTGCCAGCAGCTTTCAGGGAGTCGGCAATCAGCCCCAGCATTTT
>TRBV29-1|.|TRBJ1-2|TRBD1
CSVVQGGNMYGYTF
TGCAGCGTTGTACAGGGGGGCAATATGTATGGCTACACCTTC
>TRBV28|.|TRBJ1-1|.
CASTPDSSSEAFF
TGTGCCAGCACCCCCGACAGTAGCTCAGAAGCTTTCTTT
>TRBV10-1|few|TRBJ1-1|.
CAREQAAFF
TGCGCCAGGGAACAGGCAGCTTTCTTT
>TRBV20-1|.|TRBJ2-1|.
CSAWAGEQFF
TGCAGTGCTTGGGCAGGTGAGCAGTTCTTC
>TRBV20-1|.|TRBJ2-3|.
CSAGLDTQYF
TGCAGTGCGGGCCTGGATACGCAGTATTTT
>TRBV18|.|TRBJ1-3|TRBD1
CASSPPEGGPGNTIYF
TGTGCCAGCTCACCACCGGAAGGGGGCCCTGGAAACACCATATATTTT